What follows is one TCR beta chain and its context. The entry originates in a study of blood T cell repertoires in COVID-19. Across the whole study: The cDNA or gDNA used as material had been derived from T cells, B-cell-depleted T cells, or PBMCs.

With V trimmed by 4 bases and J by 4 bases, 11 bases remained unmatched. Germline V lookup: CDR1 SGHNT, CDR2 YENEEA. This CDR3 has 17 residues. Original data processing: Amplification of reference gene primers provided the estimated nucleated cell counts. Clones were sequenced by immunoSEQ multiplex PCR, and TCRdb holds only the in-frame ones, with some missing. That table is the source of V, J and clone size, and D and trimming were worked out from the DNA. In the table there are 150,000 to 180,000 clones, roughly 80% of which are singletons. Sequencing was done on a sample of peripheral blood. This TCR was recovered from a man of 80 years or more with acute or convalescent COVID-19. The chain employs TRBV11-3 and TRBJ2-1; 9 positions agree with TRBD2. CDR3 nucleotides: TGTGCCAGCAGCTCGACGACTAGCGGTTCCGTTTACAATGAGCAGTTCTTC. Amino acid sequence: CASSSTTSGSVYNEQFF. Looking up the rest from reference TRBV11-3 and TRBJ2-1 gives the full variable domain: EAGVVQSPRYKIIEKKQPVAFWCNPISGHNTLYWYLQNLGQGPELLIRYENEEAVDDSQLPKDRFSAERLKGVDSTLKIQPAELGDSAVYLCASSSTTSGSVYNEQFFGPGTRLTVL.